This T cell receptor (beta chain) came from a study of blood T cells in healthy people across ages. Study-level information: Per two T cells, template switching captured roughly one barcoded beta molecule. Study-level findings and limits: Significant beta diversity loss was already apparent by age around 36, declining roughly linearly.

A word on this clonotype: Its antigen is currently unknown.

CDR3 length: 17 amino acids. CDR1 is MNHEY, CDR2 SVGAGI, per germline. V was cut by 5 bases and J by 5 bases, with 23 bases left in between. A J-beta primer mix and a sample-barcoded 5' primer were used in a second PCR of roughly 6 to 12 cycles. Each cDNA was tagged by a template-switch adaptor containing 12 random nucleotides. TCRdb itself ran the 5' RACE reads through MiXCR, one entry per CDR3 protein. In the table there are 1.5 million to 1.9 million distinct CDR3 sequences, roughly 43% of which are singletons. Sequenced material: blood. The TCR was taken from a woman aged 18-29 years in good health. The genes are TRBV6-5 and TRBJ2-3; either TRBD1 or TRBD2 may fit D (5 bases each). The CDR3 here is CASSTYRGTQSGDTQYF. DNA for the CDR3: TGTGCCAGCAGTACTTACCGGGGCACCCAGTCGGGAGATACGCAGTATTTT.